These T cell receptor beta chains were read from a single sample in a study of blood T cell repertoires in COVID-19. Only in-frame clones appear in the TCRdb table, and some are missing; sequencing was by immunoSEQ multiplex PCR. Found here are around 260,000 clones, 86% of them singletons; the top ten hold around 10%. The specimen was peripheral blood. Receptors were obtained from a man between 40 and 49 years old who had recovered from COVID-19. Both conserved end residues are part of each CDR3. A D gene is named only where the DNA matches it firmly. The size of a clone is reported for some rows only, either as once, few or many, or as a class for expanded clones.

J gene	V gene	CDR3 length	D gene	clone size	CDR3 protein	CDR3 DNA
TRBJ1-2	TRBV7-2	14	-	-	CASSARRGGLGYTF	TGTGCCAGCAGCGCCCGGCGGGGGGGATTGGGCTACACCTTC
TRBJ1-2	TRBV7-6	15	-	once	CASSQGLGGGNGYTF	TGTGCCAGCAGCCAAGGGTTGGGCGGGGGTAATGGCTACACCTTC
TRBJ1-1	TRBV14	15	-	-	CASSPRYLGGTEAFF	TGTGCCAGCAGCCCCCGCTACCTGGGGGGGACTGAAGCTTTCTTT
TRBJ2-1	TRBV20-1	11	-	-	CSAIGDNEQFF	TGCAGTGCTATAGGGGACAATGAGCAGTTCTTC
TRBJ2-7	TRBV29-1	13	-	-	CSVETGSSYEQYF	TGCAGCGTGGAGACAGGCAGCTCCTACGAGCAGTACTTC
TRBJ2-2	TRBV5-1	14	TRBD1	once	CASSFTGAAGELFF	TGCGCCAGCAGCTTTACAGGGGCGGCCGGGGAGCTGTTTTTT
TRBJ1-1	TRBV19	13	-	-	CASSIKRNTEAFF	TGTGCCAGTAGTATAAAGAGAAACACTGAAGCTTTCTTT
TRBJ2-1	TRBV7-9	14	-	-	CASSPLGTKNEQFF	TGTGCCAGCAGCCCGCTGGGGACAAAAAATGAGCAGTTCTTC
TRBJ2-3	TRBV7-9	13	-	-	CASSPRGPDTQYF	TGTGCCAGCAGCCCCCGAGGGCCAGATACGCAGTATTTT
TRBJ1-1	TRBV6-5	12	-	-	CASNRGNTEAFF	TGTGCCAGCAACCGCGGCAACACTGAAGCTTTCTTT
TRBJ2-2	TRBV6-1	14	-	-	CASSEGRTYGELFF	TGTGCCAGCAGTGAAGGACGGACATACGGGGAGCTGTTTTTT
TRBJ1-6	TRBV9	18	-	-	CASSVGRPTSSYNSPLHF	TGTGCCAGCAGCGTAGGCAGGCCTACGAGCTCCTATAATTCACCCCTCCACTTT
TRBJ1-1	TRBV7-8	19	TRBD1	-	CASSLLAPIGQGKNTEAFF	TGTGCCAGCAGCTTATTGGCCCCCATCGGACAGGGAAAGAACACTGAAGCTTTCTTT
TRBJ2-1	TRBV6-6	16	-	few	CASSYLPGPPSGEQFF	TGTGCCAGCAGTTACCTACCGGGCCCGCCGAGCGGTGAGCAGTTCTTC
TRBJ2-7	TRBV30	16	-	-	CAWSRGATPSSYEQYF	TGTGCCTGGAGTCGCGGGGCGACCCCCAGCTCCTACGAGCAGTACTTC
TRBJ2-7	TRBV5-1	16	TRBD2	-	CASSLGLAGDPYEQYF	TGCGCCAGCAGCTTGGGACTAGCGGGGGACCCCTACGAGCAGTACTTC
TRBJ2-1	TRBV14	11	-	-	CASSQYSEQFF	TGTGCCAGCAGCCAATACAGTGAGCAGTTCTTC
TRBJ2-7	TRBV7-9	12	-	once	CASSLGSYEQYF	TGTGCCAGCAGCTTGGGGAGCTACGAGCAGTACTTC
TRBJ1-1	TRBV3-1/TRBV3-2	14	TRBD1	-	CASSHRGRGTEAFF	TGTGCCAGCAGCCACAGGGGGCGCGGGACTGAAGCTTTCTTT
TRBJ2-7	TRBV20-1	13	TRBD1	-	CSASDRGGGEQYF	TGCAGTGCGAGTGACAGGGGTGGGGGCGAGCAGTACTTC
TRBJ2-7	TRBV25-1	13	-	once	CASSGASRWEQYF	TGTGCCAGCAGTGGGGCCAGCCGGTGGGAGCAGTACTTC
TRBJ2-7	TRBV4-1	12	TRBD1	-	CASQDRNYEQYF	TGCGCCAGCCAGGACAGGAACTACGAGCAGTACTTC
TRBJ1-2	TRBV4-3	14	-	-	CASSQYSGKEGYTF	TGCGCCAGCAGCCAATATTCAGGGAAGGAAGGCTACACCTTC
TRBJ1-2	TRBV7-8	13	-	-	CASSLGTVYGYTF	TGTGCCAGCAGCTTAGGGACAGTCTATGGCTACACCTTC
TRBJ2-7	TRBV6-2/TRBV6-3	14	-	-	CASSYSSIAYEQYF	TGTGCCAGCAGTTACTCGAGCATTGCCTACGAGCAGTACTTC
TRBJ2-1	TRBV5-1	16	TRBD2	-	CASSLGSGDSYNEQFF	TGCGCCAGCAGCTTGGGGAGCGGGGACTCCTACAATGAGCAGTTCTTC
TRBJ2-3	TRBV6-5	15	TRBD1	-	CASRYRGSTGDTQYF	TGTGCCAGCAGATACAGGGGATCCACCGGAGATACGCAGTATTTT